This entry features one T cell receptor (beta chain) sequence. CDR3 length: 13 amino acids. V was shortened by 6 bases and J by 7 bases, with 13 bases between the two germline ends. Germline V gene lookup returns CDR1 MNHEY and CDR2 SVGAGI. Assay used: immunoSEQ multiplex PCR; TCRdb lists only in-frame clones, some missing. The sample holds tens of thousands of clones; 90% to 95% are singletons and the top ten take about 0.31%. The donors were all European-descended. The sample belongs to a study of untreated major depressive disorder. V usage is TRBV6-5 and J usage is TRBJ1-5; D unclear. The specimen was CD4+ T cells from PBMCs. The TCR sequence derives from a man aged 25-45 years in good health. In DNA form, the CDR3 reads TGTGCCAGCAGCCTGCTTGTGGGACAGCCCCAGCATTTT. Residues: CASSLLVGQPQHF.